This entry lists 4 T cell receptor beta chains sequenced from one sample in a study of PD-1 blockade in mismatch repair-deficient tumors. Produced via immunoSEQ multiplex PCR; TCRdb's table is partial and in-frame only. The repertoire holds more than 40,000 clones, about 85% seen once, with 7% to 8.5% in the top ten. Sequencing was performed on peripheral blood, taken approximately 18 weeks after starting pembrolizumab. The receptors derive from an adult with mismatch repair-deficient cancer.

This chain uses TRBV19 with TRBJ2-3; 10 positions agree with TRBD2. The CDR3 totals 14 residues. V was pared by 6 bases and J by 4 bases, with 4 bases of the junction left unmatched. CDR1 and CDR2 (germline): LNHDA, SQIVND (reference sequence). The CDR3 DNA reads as TGTGCCAGTAGAGCGGGAGGGCCAGCAGATACGCAGTATTTT. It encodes CASRAGGPADTQYF. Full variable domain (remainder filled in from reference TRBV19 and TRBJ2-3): DGGITQSPKYLFRKEGQNVTLSCEQNLNHDAMYWYRQDPGQGLRLIYYSQIVNDFQKGDIAEGYSVSREKKESFPLTVTSAQKNPTAFYLCASRAGGPADTQYFGPGTRLTVL.

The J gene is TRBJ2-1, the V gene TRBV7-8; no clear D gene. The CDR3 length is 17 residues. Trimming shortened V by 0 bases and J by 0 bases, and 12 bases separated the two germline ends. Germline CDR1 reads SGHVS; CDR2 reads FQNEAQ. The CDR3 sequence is CASSLAAGRSSYNEQFF. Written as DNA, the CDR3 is TGTGCCAGCAGCTTAGCAGCTGGCCGTAGCTCCTACAATGAGCAGTTCTTC.

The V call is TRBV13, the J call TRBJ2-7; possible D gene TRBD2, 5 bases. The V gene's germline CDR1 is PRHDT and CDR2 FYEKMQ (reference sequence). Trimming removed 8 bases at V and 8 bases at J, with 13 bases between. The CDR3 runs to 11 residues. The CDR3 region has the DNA TGTGCCAGCGCTGCCGGAGGAAAGCAGTACTTC. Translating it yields CASAAGGKQYF.

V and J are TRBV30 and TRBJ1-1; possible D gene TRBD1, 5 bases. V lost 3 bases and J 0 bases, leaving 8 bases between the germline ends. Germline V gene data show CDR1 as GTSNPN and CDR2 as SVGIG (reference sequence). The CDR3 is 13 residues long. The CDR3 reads CAWRPGLNTEAFF. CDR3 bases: TGTGCCTGGAGGCCAGGGCTGAACACTGAAGCTTTCTTT.